This is a list of T cell receptor beta chains from one sample in a study of shared clonotypes between healthy human individuals. Data came from immunoSEQ multiplex PCR; TCRdb stores just in-frame clones and leaves some out. The data hold 2 million to 2.5 million clones, with around 95% observed a single time. The sequenced material came from naive CD4+ T cells sorted from blood. The receptors originated from a man younger than 35 in good health. The CDR3 runs from the conserved cysteine through the conserved F or W. D genes are given only for firm matches. Clone size is given for some rows only: seen once, a few or many times, or a class if the clone is expanded.

CASHSGRLLNEQFF TGTGCCAGCCATAGCGGGAGGCTCCTAAATGAGCAGTTCTTC TRBD2 TRBJ2-1 . TRBV27
CASTLAGLDGYTF TGTGCCAGCACCCTGGCTGGGTTGGATGGCTACACCTTC . TRBJ1-2 . TRBV28
CASQTGESVYQPQHF TGTGCCAGTCAAACAGGGGAATCGGTTTATCAGCCCCAGCATTTT TRBD1 TRBJ1-5 . TRBV2
CASSLNGPYEQYF TGTGCCAGCAGCTTAAACGGGCCCTACGAGCAGTACTTC . TRBJ2-7 . TRBV7-9
CASISLEGGKNIQYF TGTGCCAGCATCTCACTTGAGGGGGGGAAGAACATTCAGTACTTC . TRBJ2-4 once TRBV28
CASSRQESGELFF TGTGCCAGCAGCCGACAGGAGTCCGGGGAGCTGTTTTTT . TRBJ2-2 . TRBV7-6
CAIRRTNSSSYNEQFF TGTGCCATCAGGAGGACTAATTCTAGCTCCTACAATGAGCAGTTCTTC . TRBJ2-1 . TRBV10-3
CASSVSDQETQYF TGTGCCAGCAGCGTAAGCGATCAAGAGACCCAGTACTTC . TRBJ2-5 once TRBV9
CASSFREGRESGNTIYF TGTGCCAGCAGCTTCAGGGAAGGGCGCGAGTCTGGAAACACCATATATTTT . TRBJ1-3 . TRBV7-9
CASSPVRAEELFF TGTGCCAGCAGCCCAGTAAGGGCAGAGGAGCTGTTTTTT . TRBJ2-2 . TRBV7-8
CASSLDAGSRQFF TGCGCCAGCAGCTTGGATGCCGGGAGTCGGCAGTTCTTC . TRBJ2-1 . TRBV5-1
CASSLGGEVRTQYF TGTGCCAGCAGCTTAGGGGGGGAGGTGCGGACCCAGTACTTC . TRBJ2-5 . TRBV7-2
CASSGPDSPRTFNEKLFF TGTGCCAGCAGTGGGCCTGACAGTCCGAGGACTTTTAATGAAAAACTGTTTTTT . TRBJ1-4 . TRBV6-1
CASSLEPYEQYF TGTGCCAGCAGCTTAGAGCCCTACGAGCAGTACTTC . TRBJ2-7 . TRBV7-2
CASSPAGTGGDGELFF TGTGCCAGCAGCCCTGCCGGGACAGGGGGGGACGGGGAGCTGTTTTTT TRBD1 TRBJ2-2 . TRBV7-9
CASSPGTTFYEQYF TGTGCCAGCTCTCCCGGGACAACTTTCTACGAGCAGTACTTC . TRBJ2-7 . TRBV18
CASSFTASDTQYF TGTGCCAGCAGCTTCACGGCTTCAGATACGCAGTATTTT . TRBJ2-3 . TRBV5-4
CASSEMGAERKAFF TGTGCCAGCAGTGAAATGGGGGCTGAAAGGAAAGCTTTCTTT . TRBJ1-1 . TRBV25-1
CASSLPGVLETQYF TGTGCCAGCAGCCTCCCGGGCGTTTTGGAGACCCAGTACTTC . TRBJ2-5 . TRBV11-2
CASSPRGLAGGGTQYF TGTGCCAGCAGCCCGCGTGGCCTAGCGGGAGGCGGGACCCAGTACTTC TRBD2 TRBJ2-5 . TRBV7-9
CAISERGGNEKLFF TGTGCCATCAGTGAGCGGGGAGGTAATGAAAAACTGTTTTTT . TRBJ1-4 once TRBV10-3
CASSVSGVEANVLTF TGTGCCAGCAGCGTTAGCGGTGTGGAGGCCAACGTCCTGACTTTC . TRBJ2-6 . TRBV9
CAPSGTGYYEQYF TGTGCCCCTTCCGGGACAGGTTACTACGAGCAGTACTTC TRBD1 TRBJ2-7 . TRBV30
CASSVSGQSQPLHF TGTGCCAGCAGTGTCTCCGGGCAGAGCCAACCCCTCCACTTT . TRBJ1-6 . TRBV2
CASSLLLGGSTDTQYF TGCGCCAGCAGCTTATTGCTAGGCGGGAGCACAGATACGCAGTATTTT . TRBJ2-3 . TRBV5-1
CASSLLQGTYNEQFF TGTGCCAGCAGCTTATTGCAGGGGACCTACAATGAGCAGTTCTTC . TRBJ2-1 . TRBV7-6
CASSLWGYSNQPQHF TGTGCCAGCAGCTTATGGGGGTATAGCAATCAGCCCCAGCATTTT . TRBJ1-5 . TRBV13
CASSPLLAGGGGELFF TGTGCCAGCTCACCACTCCTAGCGGGAGGAGGCGGGGAGCTGTTTTTT TRBD2 TRBJ2-2 . TRBV18
CASSLGDGNYGYTF TGTGCCAGCAGCTTGGGGGACGGAAACTATGGCTACACCTTC . TRBJ1-2 . TRBV5-8
CTGSIISTDTQYF TGTACCGGGAGTATTATAAGCACAGATACGCAGTATTTT . TRBJ2-3 . TRBV7-9
CASSSPTGGNTEAFF TGTGCCAGCAGTTCTCCCACCGGGGGAAACACTGAAGCTTTCTTT . TRBJ1-1 once TRBV6-6
CASGIQRTNSPLHF TGTGCCAGCGGAATACAACGAACCAATTCACCCCTCCACTTT . TRBJ1-6 . TRBV7-9
CASSEGRQGYEKLFF TGTGCCAGCAGCGAGGGTCGACAGGGGTACGAAAAACTGTTTTTT TRBD1 TRBJ1-4 . TRBV9
CASRAGGPSEQYF TGTGCCAGCAGGGCGGGAGGGCCTAGCGAGCAGTACTTC TRBD2 TRBJ2-7 . TRBV6-5
CASRLEGNGNSPLHF TGTGCAAGTCGCTTAGAAGGGAACGGTAATTCACCCCTCCACTTT . TRBJ1-6 once TRBV12-2
CASSYSTDTEAFF TGTGCCAGCAGTTACTCGACCGACACTGAAGCTTTCTTT . TRBJ1-1 . TRBV6-5
CASSLGDRRGNEQFF TGTGCCAGCAGCCTAGGGGACAGGCGAGGCAATGAGCAGTTCTTC TRBD1 TRBJ2-1 . TRBV7-2
CASCPFTSPEAFF TGTGCCAGCTGCCCCTTTACCTCCCCTGAAGCTTTCTTT . TRBJ1-1 few TRBV7-2
CASSLPLGGLGEKLFF TGCGCCAGCAGCTTGCCGTTGGGAGGCCTCGGTGAAAAACTGTTTTTT . TRBJ1-4 once TRBV5-1
CASSPLIGGELFF TGTGCCAGCTCACCCCTTATAGGCGGGGAGCTGTTTTTT . TRBJ2-2 . TRBV18
CAWRGGQETQYF TGTGCCTGGCGAGGGGGTCAAGAGACCCAGTACTTC . TRBJ2-5 . TRBV30
CASSEAPRGSYEQYF TGTGCCAGCAGTGAAGCTCCGAGGGGCTCCTACGAGCAGTACTTC . TRBJ2-7 . TRBV2